Below, one T cell receptor (beta chain) is given with its context. These data belong to a study of blood T cell repertoires in COVID-19. Study background: Samples taken during acute and convalescent COVID-19 were collected in the United States, Italy and Spain. Sources were T cells, B-cell-depleted T cells, or PBMCs; the material itself was cDNA or gDNA.

Original methodology: Amplification with reference gene primers provided the estimates of nucleated cell counts. Here immunoSEQ multiplex PCR was the method, and the copy in TCRdb shows in-frame clones only, minus some. The DNA was the basis for D and trimming; V, J and clone size are from that table. The top ten hold about 7.1% of the sample, which has about 340,000 clones, 75% to 90% seen once. Sequencing was done on a sample of peripheral blood. The receptor comes from a woman aged 60 to 75 with COVID-19, enrolled during active disease.

CDR3 sequence: CASSFFGVGYTF. The CDR3 DNA follows: TGTGCCAGCAGTTTTTTCGGGGTCGGCTACACCTTC. The J gene is TRBJ1-2, the V gene TRBV12-3 or TRBV12-4; D gene ambiguous. The CDR3 length is 12 residues. V was shortened by 3 bases and J by 8 bases, with 10 bases between the two germline ends.